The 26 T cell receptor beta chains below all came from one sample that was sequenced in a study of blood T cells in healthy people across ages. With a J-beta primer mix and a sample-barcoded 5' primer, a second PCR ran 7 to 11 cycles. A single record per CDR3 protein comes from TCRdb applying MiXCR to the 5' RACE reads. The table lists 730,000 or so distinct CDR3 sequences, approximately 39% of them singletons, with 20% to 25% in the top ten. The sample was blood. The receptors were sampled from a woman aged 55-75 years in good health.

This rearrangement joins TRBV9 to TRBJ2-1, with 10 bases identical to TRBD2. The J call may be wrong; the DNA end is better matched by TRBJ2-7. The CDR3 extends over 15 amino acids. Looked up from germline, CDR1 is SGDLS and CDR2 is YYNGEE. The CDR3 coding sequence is TGTGCCAGCAGCGTTTCTAGCGGGGGCTACAATGAGCAGTACTTC. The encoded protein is CASSVSSGGYNEQYF.

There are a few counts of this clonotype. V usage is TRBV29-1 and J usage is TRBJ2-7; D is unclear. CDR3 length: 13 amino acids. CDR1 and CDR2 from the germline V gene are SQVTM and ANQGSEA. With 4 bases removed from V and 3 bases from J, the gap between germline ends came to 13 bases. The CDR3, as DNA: TGCAGCGTTGCAGAGAAAACCCTCTACGAGCAGTACTTC. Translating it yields CSVAEKTLYEQYF.

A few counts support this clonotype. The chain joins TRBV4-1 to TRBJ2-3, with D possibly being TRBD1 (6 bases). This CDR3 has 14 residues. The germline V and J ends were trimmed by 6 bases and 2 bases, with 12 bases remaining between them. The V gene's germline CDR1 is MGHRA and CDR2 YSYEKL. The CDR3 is CASRTGTLTDTQYF. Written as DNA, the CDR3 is TGCGCCAGCAGGACCGGGACACTCACAGATACGCAGTATTTT.

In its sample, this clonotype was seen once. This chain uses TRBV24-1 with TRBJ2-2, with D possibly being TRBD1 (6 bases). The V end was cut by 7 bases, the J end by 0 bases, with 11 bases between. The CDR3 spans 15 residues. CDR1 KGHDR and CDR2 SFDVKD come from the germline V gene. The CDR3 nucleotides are TGTGCCACCAGCCGCGGACAGACGAACACCGGGGAGCTGTTTTTT. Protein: CATSRGQTNTGELFF.

Here the CDR3 reads CATSDPRGEETQYF. CDR3 DNA: TGTGCCACCAGTGACCCCCGGGGGGAAGAGACCCAGTACTTC. V and J are TRBV24-1 and TRBJ2-5; the match to TRBD2 covers 7 bases. Trimming removed 4 bases from V and 3 bases from J; junction bases left unmatched: 4. The germline CDR1 and CDR2 sequences are KGHDR and SFDVKD. This CDR3 spans 14 amino acids.

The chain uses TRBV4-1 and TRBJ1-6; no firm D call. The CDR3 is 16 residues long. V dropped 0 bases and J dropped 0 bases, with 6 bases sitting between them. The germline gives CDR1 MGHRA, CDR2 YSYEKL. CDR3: CASSQDHSSYNSPLHF. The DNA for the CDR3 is TGCGCCAGCAGCCAAGACCATAGCTCCTATAATTCACCCCTCCACTTT.

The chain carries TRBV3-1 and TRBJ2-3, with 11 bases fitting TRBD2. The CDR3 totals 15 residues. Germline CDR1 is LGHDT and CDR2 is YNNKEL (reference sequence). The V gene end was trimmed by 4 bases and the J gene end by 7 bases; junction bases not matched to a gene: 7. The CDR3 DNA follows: TGTGCCAGCAGCCCAGGGACTAGCGGAACTAATACGCAGTATTTT. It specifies CASSPGTSGTNTQYF.

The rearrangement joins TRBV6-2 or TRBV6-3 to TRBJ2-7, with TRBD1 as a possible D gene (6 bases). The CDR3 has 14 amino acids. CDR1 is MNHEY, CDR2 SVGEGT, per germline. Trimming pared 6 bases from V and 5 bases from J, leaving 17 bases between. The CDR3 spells CASRKGSGADEQYF. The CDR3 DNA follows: TGTGCCAGCAGAAAGGGGTCAGGGGCCGACGAGCAGTACTTC.

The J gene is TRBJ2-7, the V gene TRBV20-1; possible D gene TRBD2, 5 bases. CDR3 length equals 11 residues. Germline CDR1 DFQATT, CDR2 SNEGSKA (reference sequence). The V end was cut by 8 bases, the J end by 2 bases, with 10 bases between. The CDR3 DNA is TGCAGTCTCCTAGCCACCTACGAGCAGTACTTC. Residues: CSLLATYEQYF.

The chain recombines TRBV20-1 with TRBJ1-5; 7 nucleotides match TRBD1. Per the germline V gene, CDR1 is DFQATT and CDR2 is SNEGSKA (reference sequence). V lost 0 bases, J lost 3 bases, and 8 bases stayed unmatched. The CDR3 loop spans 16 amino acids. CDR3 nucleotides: TGCAGTGCTAGAGATTGGCGGGACAGCCCCAATCAGCCCCAGCATTTT. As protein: CSARDWRDSPNQPQHF.

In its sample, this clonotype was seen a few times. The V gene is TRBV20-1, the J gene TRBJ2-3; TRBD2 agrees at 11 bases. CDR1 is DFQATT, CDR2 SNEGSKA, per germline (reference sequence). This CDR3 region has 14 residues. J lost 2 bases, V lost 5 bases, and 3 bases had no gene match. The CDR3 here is CSALTSGVTDTQYF. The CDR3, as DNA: TGCAGTGCTTTGACTAGCGGGGTCACAGATACGCAGTATTTT.

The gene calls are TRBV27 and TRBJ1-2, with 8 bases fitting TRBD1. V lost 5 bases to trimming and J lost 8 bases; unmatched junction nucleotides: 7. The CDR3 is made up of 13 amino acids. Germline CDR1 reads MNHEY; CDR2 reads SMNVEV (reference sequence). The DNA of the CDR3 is TGTGCCAGCAGTGAGACAGGGGAGGGAGGCTACACCTTC. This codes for CASSETGEGGYTF.

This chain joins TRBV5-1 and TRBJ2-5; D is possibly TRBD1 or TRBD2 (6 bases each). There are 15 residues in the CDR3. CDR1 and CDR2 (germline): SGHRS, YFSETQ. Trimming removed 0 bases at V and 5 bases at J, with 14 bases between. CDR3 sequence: CASSLAGQRVETQYF. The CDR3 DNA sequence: TGCGCCAGCAGCTTGGCCGGACAGCGGGTGGAGACCCAGTACTTC.

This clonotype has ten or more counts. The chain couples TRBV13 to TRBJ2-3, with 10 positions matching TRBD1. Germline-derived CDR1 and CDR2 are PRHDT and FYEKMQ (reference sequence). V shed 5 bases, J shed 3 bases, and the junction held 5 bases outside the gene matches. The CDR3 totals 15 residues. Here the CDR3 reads CASSHRTGGTDTQYF. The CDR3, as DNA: TGTGCCAGCAGCCATCGGACAGGGGGTACAGATACGCAGTATTTT. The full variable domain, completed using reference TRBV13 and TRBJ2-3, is AAGVIQSPRHLIKEKRETATLKCYPIPRHDTVYWYQQGPGQDPQFLISFYEKMQSDKGSIPDRFSAQQFSDYHSELNMSSLELGDSALYFCASSHRTGGTDTQYFGPGTRLTVL.

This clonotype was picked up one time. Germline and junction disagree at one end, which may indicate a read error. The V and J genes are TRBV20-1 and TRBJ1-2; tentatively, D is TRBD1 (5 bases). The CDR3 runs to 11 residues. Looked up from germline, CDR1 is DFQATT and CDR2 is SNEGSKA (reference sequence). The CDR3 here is CARLGDYGYTF. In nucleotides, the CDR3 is TGTGCACGTTTGGGGGACTATGGCTACACCTTC.

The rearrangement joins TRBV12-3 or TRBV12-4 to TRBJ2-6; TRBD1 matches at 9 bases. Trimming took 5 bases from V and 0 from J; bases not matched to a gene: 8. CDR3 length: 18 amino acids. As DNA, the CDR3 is TGTGCCAGCAGTCTTATGACAGGGGGGAGCTCTGGGGCCAACGTCCTGACTTTC. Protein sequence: CASSLMTGGSSGANVLTF.

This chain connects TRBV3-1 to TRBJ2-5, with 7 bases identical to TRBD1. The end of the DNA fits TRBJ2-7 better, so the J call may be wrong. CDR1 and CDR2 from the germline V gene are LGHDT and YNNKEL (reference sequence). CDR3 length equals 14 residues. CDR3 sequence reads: CASSRSTNRGEQYF. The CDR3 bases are TGTGCCAGCAGCCGCTCAACAAACAGGGGCGAGCAGTACTTC.

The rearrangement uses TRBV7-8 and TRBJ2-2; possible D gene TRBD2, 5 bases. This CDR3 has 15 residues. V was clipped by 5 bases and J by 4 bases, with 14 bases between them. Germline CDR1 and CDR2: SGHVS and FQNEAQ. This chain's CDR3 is CASSPSRVGTGELFF. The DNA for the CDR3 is TGTGCCAGCAGCCCCTCGAGGGTTGGCACCGGGGAGCTGTTTTTT.

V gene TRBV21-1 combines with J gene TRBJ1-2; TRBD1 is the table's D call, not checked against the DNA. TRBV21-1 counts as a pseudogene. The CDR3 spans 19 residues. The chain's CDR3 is CASRHYRGYPNTGNYGYTF. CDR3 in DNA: TGTGCCAGCAGACATTACAGGGGATACCCCAATACGGGTAACTATGGCTACACCTTC.

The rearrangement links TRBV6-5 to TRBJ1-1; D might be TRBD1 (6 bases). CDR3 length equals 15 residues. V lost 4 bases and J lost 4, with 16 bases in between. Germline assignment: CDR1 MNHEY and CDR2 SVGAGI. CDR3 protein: CASSSGPGEGTEAFF. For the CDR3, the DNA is TGTGCCAGCAGTTCCGGCCCAGGGGAAGGCACTGAAGCTTTCTTT.

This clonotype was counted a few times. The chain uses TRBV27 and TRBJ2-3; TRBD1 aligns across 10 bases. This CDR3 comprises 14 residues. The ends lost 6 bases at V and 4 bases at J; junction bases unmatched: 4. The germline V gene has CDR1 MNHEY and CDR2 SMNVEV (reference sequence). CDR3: CASSEGQGADTQYF. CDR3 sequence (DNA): TGTGCCAGCAGCGAAGGACAGGGGGCAGATACGCAGTATTTT.

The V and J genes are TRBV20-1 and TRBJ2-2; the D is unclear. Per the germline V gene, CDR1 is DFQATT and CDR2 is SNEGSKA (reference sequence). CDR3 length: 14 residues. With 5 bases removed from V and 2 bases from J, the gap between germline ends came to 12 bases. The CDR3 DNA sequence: TGCAGTGCTTCTTCATTACTAAACACCGGGGAGCTGTTTTTT. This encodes CSASSLLNTGELFF.

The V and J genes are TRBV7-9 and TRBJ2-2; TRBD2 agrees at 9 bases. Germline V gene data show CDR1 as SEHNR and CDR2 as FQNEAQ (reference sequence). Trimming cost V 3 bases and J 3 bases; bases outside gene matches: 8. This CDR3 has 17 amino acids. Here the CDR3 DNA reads TGTGCCAGCAGCTTCCTTAGCGGGAGTCGCGACACCGGGGAGCTGTTTTTT. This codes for CASSFLSGSRDTGELFF.

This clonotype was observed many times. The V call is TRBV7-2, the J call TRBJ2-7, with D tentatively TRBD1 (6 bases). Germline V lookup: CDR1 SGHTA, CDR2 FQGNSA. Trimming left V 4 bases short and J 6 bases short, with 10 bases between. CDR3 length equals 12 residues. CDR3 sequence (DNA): TGTGCCAGCAGCTCCCAGGGGACCGAGCAGTACTTC. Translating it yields CASSSQGTEQYF.

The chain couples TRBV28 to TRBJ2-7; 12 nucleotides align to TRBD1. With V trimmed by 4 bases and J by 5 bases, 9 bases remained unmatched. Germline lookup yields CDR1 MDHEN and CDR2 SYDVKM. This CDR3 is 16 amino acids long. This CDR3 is CASSSLGDRGLDEQYF. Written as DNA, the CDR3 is TGTGCCAGCAGTTCCCTGGGGGACAGGGGGCTCGACGAGCAGTACTTC.

The CDR3 nucleotides are TGTGCCAGCAGCCAAGAAGTGACAGGGGGGTATGGCTACACCTTC. Protein: CASSQEVTGGYGYTF. The genes are TRBV4-2 and TRBJ1-2, with TRBD1 matching over 9 bases. Germline trimming cut 0 bases from V and 5 bases from J; bases unmatched to any gene: 4. Germline V CDR1 and CDR2: LGHNA, YNFKEQ. The CDR3 covers 15 residues.